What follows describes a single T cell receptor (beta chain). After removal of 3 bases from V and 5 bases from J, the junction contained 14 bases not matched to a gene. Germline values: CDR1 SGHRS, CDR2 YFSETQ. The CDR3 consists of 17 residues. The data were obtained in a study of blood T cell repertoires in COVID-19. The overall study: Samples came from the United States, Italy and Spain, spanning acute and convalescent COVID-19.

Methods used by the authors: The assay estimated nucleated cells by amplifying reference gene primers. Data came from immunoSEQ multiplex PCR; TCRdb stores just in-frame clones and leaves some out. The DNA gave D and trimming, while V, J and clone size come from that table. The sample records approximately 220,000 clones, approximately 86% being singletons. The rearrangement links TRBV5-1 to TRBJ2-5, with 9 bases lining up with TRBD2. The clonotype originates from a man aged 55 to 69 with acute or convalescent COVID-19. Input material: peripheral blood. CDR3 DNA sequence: TGCGCCAGCAGCTGGACCTTTGCGGGGGGGCATTGGGAGACCCAGTACTTC. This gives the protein CASSWTFAGGHWETQYF.